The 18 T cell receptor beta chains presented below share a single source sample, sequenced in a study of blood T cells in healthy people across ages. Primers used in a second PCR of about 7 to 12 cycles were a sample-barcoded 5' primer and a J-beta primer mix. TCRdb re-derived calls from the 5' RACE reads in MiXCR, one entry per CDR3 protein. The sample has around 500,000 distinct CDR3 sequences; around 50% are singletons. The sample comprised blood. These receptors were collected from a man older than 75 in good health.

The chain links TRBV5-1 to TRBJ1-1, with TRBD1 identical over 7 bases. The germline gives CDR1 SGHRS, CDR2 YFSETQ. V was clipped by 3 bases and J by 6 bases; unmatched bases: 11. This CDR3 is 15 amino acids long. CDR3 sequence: CASSSYRGGEAEAFF. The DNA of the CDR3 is TGCGCCAGCAGCTCCTACAGGGGCGGTGAGGCTGAAGCTTTCTTT.

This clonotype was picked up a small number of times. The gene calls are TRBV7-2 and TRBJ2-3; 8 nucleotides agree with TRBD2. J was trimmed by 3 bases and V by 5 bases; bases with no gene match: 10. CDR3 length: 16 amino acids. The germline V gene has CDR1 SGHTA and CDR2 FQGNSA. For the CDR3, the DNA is TGTGCCAGCAGCCCACAAGCGGGAGCAGGTACAGATACGCAGTATTTT. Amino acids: CASSPQAGAGTDTQYF.

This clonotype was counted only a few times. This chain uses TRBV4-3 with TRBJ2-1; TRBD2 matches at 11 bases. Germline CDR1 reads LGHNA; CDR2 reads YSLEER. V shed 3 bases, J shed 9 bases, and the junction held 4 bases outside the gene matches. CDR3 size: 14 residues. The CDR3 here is CASSQAGLAVEQFF. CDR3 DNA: TGCGCCAGCAGCCAGGCGGGACTAGCGGTTGAGCAGTTCTTC.

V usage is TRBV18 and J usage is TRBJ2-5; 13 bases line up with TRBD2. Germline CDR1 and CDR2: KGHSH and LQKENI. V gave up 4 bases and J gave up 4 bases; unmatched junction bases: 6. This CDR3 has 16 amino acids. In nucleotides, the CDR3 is TGTGCCAGCTCACTATGGACTAGCGGGGGAGTAGAGACCCAGTACTTC. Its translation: CASSLWTSGGVETQYF.

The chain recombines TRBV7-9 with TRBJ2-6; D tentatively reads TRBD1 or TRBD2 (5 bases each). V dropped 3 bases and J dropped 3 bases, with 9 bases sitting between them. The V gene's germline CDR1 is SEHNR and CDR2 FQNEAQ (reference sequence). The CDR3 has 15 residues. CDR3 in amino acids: CASSLWGFGANVLTF. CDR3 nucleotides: TGTGCCAGCAGCTTGTGGGGGTTTGGGGCCAACGTCCTGACTTTC.

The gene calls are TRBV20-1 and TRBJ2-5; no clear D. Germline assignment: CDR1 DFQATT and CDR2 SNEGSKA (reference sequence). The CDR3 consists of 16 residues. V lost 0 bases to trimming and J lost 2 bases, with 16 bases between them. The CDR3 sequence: CSARDVKNILQETQYF. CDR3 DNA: TGCAGTGCTAGAGATGTTAAAAATATCCTACAAGAGACCCAGTACTTC.

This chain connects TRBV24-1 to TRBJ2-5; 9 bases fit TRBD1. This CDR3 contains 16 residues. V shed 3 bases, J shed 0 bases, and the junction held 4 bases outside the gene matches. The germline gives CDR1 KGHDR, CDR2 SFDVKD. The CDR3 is CATSDLGQGHQETQYF. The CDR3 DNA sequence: TGTGCCACCAGTGATCTGGGACAGGGACACCAAGAGACCCAGTACTTC.

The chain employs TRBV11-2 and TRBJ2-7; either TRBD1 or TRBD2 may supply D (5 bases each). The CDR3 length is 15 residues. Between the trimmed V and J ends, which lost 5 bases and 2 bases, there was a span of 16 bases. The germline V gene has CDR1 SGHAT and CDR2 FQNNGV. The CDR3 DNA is TGTGCCAGCAGCACGGACGGGACCGAAACCTACGAGCAGTACTTC. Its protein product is CASSTDGTETYEQYF.

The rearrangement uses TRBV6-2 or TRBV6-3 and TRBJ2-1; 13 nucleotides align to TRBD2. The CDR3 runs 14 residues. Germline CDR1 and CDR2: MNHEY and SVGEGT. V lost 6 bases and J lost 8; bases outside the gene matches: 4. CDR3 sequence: CASRRTSGRDEQFF. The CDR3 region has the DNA TGTGCCAGCAGGCGGACTAGCGGGAGAGATGAGCAGTTCTTC.

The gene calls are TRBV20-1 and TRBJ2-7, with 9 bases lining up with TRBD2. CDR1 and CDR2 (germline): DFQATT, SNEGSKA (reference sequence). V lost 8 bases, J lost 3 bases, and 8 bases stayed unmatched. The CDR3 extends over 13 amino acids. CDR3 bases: TGCAGTTCGGTAGCGGGAGTGGGCTACGAGCAGTACTTC. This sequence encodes CSSVAGVGYEQYF.

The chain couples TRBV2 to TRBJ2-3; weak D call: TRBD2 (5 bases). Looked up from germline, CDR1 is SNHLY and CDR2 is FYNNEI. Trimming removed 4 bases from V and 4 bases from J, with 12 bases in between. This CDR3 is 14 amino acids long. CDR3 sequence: CASSGSGNPDTQYF. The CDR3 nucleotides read TGTGCCAGCAGTGGGTCGGGGAACCCAGATACGCAGTATTTT.

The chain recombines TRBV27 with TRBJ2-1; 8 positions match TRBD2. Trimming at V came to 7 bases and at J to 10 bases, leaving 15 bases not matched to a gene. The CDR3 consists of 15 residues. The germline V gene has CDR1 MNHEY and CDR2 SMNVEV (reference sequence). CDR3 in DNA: TGTGCCAGCACCCCCAGATGGAGCGGGAGTCACGAGCAGTTCTTC. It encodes CASTPRWSGSHEQFF.

The DNA of the CDR3 is TGCAGTGCTAGCCTCTTCTCTAACTCTGGGGCCAACGTCCTGACTTTC. Its protein is CSASLFSNSGANVLTF. The rearrangement uses TRBV20-1 and TRBJ2-6; no reliable D call. Germline lookup yields CDR1 DFQATT and CDR2 SNEGSKA (reference sequence). Trimming removed 3 bases from V and 0 bases from J, with 12 bases in between. The CDR3 loop spans 16 amino acids.

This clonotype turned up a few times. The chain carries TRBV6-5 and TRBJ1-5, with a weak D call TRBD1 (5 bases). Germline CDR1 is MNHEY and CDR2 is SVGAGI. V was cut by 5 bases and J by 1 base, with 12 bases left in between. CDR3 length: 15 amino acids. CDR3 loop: CASSLRDGSNQPQHF. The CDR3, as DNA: TGTGCCAGCAGTCTCAGGGACGGCAGCAATCAGCCCCAGCATTTT.

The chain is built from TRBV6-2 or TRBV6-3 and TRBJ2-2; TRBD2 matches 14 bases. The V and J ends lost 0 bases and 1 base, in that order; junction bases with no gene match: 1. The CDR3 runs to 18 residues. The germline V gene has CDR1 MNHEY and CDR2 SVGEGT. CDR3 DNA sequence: TGTGCCAGCAGTTACTCTGGGACTAGCGGGGGGAACACCGGGGAGCTGTTTTTT. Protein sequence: CASSYSGTSGGNTGELFF.

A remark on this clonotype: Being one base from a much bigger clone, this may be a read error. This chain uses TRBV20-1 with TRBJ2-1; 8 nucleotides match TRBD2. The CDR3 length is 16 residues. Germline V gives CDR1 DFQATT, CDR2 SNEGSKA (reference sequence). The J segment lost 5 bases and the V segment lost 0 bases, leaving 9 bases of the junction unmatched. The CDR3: CSARELGGGIDNEQFF. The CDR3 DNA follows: TGCAGTGCTAGAGAACTCGGCGGGGGGATTGACAATGAGCAGTTCTTC.

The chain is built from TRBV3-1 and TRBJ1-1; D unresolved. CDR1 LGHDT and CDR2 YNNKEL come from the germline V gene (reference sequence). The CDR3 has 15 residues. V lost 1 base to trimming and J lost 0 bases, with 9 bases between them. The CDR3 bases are TGTGCCAGCAGCCAAGTTGTCAGACTGAACACTGAAGCTTTCTTT. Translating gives CASSQVVRLNTEAFF.

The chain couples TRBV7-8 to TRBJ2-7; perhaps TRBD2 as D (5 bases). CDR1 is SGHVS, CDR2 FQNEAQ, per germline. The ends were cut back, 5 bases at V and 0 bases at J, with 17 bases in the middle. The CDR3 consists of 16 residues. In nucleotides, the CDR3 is TGTGCCAGCAGCATAGAGAGGGCAGTGCCCTCCTACGAGCAGTACTTC. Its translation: CASSIERAVPSYEQYF.